This is a list of T cell receptor beta chains from one sample in a study of T-cell memory formation after mild COVID-19. TCRdb re-called the 5' RACE reads through MiXCR, storing one row per CDR3 protein. The profile shows some 180,000 distinct CDR3 sequences, 13% of them singletons. The sample taken for sequencing was PBMCs or a T cell subset sorted from them (not recorded which). These receptor sequences come from a man in his late teens or twenties who had mild COVID-19 (a few samples of this study predate the infection). Cell type and time point are not known. Each CDR3 is given with its conserved first and last residue. The order of the fields is V gene, J gene, clone size, D gene, CDR3 DNA, CDR3 protein. The D gene is left open where the match is weak. Not all rows give a size; the values are once, few, many and, for expanded clones, a class.

TRBV7-9	TRBJ2-1	NA	NA	TGTGCCAGCAGCTTACAGCCGAGCAATGAGCAGTTCTTC	CASSLQPSNEQFF
TRBV6-6	TRBJ1-2	NA	TRBD1	TGTGCCAGCAGTTACCCGCCGGGACAGGGGAATGGCTACACCTTC	CASSYPPGQGNGYTF
TRBV7-9	TRBJ1-2	NA	NA	TGTGCCAGCAGCCGGGACGACTATGGCTACACCTTC	CASSRDDYGYTF
TRBV7-2	TRBJ2-7	few	NA	TGTGCCAGCAGCCCCGAGTACAAGGATCACGAGCAGTACTTC	CASSPEYKDHEQYF
TRBV4-1	TRBJ1-2	NA	TRBD1	TGCGCCAGCAGCCAAGAGGAACTGGACAGGGCCATACAGTTC	CASSQEELDRAIQF
TRBV5-1	TRBJ1-1	NA	TRBD1	TGCGCCAGCAGCCCCCGGGGGGGACAGAGTGAAGCTTTCTTT	CASSPRGGQSEAFF
TRBV11-1	TRBJ1-1	NA	NA	TGTGCCAGCAGCTTTTTTCACACTGAAGCTTTCTTT	CASSFFHTEAFF
TRBV28	TRBJ1-2	few	NA	TGTGCCAGCAGGAAGACAGGCGATGGCTACACCTTC	CASRKTGDGYTF
TRBV4-1	TRBJ1-2	few	NA	TGCGCCAGCACAACGGTGAGAGCTAACTATGGCTACACCTTC	CASTTVRANYGYTF
TRBV28	TRBJ1-2	NA	NA	TGTGCCAGCAGCTGGGGTACAGGGCTCTATGGCTACACCTTC	CASSWGTGLYGYTF
TRBV12-3/TRBV12-4	TRBJ1-2	NA	NA	TGTGCCAGCAGTTTAAAGGGTCTCTTAATGAGGGGTTATGGCTACACCTTC	CASSLKGLLMRGYGYTF
TRBV20-1	TRBJ1-2	few	NA	TGCAGTGCTAGAACGACAGAAGCGGGAGGCTACACCTTC	CSARTTEAGGYTF
TRBV28	TRBJ2-3	NA	NA	TGTGCCAGCAGCCAGGGGGGGGCCTCAGATACGCAGTATTTT	CASSQGGASDTQYF
TRBV7-2	TRBJ1-2	many	NA	TGTGCCAGCAGCTCCCCAGGGAGAAACTATGGCTACACCTTC	CASSSPGRNYGYTF
TRBV4-1	TRBJ1-4	few	NA	TGCGCCAGCAGCCTGGTGGGAGGAGAAAAACTGTTTTTT	CASSLVGGEKLFF
TRBV6-4	TRBJ1-1	few	NA	TGTGCCAGCAGTGACTCGTTCAGGGCTTTCTTT	CASSDSFRAFF
TRBV12-3/TRBV12-4	TRBJ1-5	once	TRBD1	TGTGCCAGCAGTCCCGTGGACAGGGGGTATCAGCCCCAGCATTTT	CASSPVDRGYQPQHF
TRBV7-9	TRBJ1-1	NA	NA	TGTGCCAGCAGCTTATATCCCCGTGAAGCTTTCTTT	CASSLYPREAFF
TRBV7-9	TRBJ1-2	few	TRBD1	TGTGCCAGCAGCTTACCCAGGGGGCTTCTCTATGGCTACACCTTC	CASSLPRGLLYGYTF
TRBV18	TRBJ1-2	few	NA	TGTGCCAGCTCACTCCTCCGGGCTGGGGACTATGGCTACACCTTC	CASSLLRAGDYGYTF
TRBV7-9	TRBJ2-7	many	NA	TGTGCCAGCAGCTCGGGGAGCGAGCAGTACTTC	CASSSGSEQYF
TRBV6-5	TRBJ1-1	few	NA	TGTGCCAGCAGTGGCAGGGTCGAGGCTTTCTTT	CASSGRVEAFF
TRBV7-2	TRBJ2-3	many	TRBD2	TGTGCCAGCAGCTTAAATAGCGGGGGGGATACGCAGTATTTT	CASSLNSGGDTQYF
TRBV20-1	TRBJ2-7	NA	NA	TGCAGTGCTAGAGACCGACCCGGACAGTTCTACGAGCAGTACTTC	CSARDRPGQFYEQYF
TRBV4-1	TRBJ2-5	few	TRBD2	TGCGCCAGCAGCCCACAGATTTCAGCGGGGGGGTCGGTCGAGACCCAGTACTTC	CASSPQISAGGSVETQYF
TRBV11-2	TRBJ1-1	few	NA	TGTGCCAGCAGCTTAGGGCTGCGCGGCACTGAAGCTTTCTTT	CASSLGLRGTEAFF
TRBV5-1	TRBJ2-5	NA	TRBD2	TGCGCCAGCAGCTACCGATCCCCCGGGACTAGCGGGGGGGCCCGTCGGTACTTC	CASSYRSPGTSGGARRYF